The 24 T cell receptor beta chains reported below all come from one sample, sequenced in a study of T cell responses to AZD1222 COVID-19 vaccine. Some clones are missing from TCRdb's copy, which holds only in-frame ones; the method was immunoSEQ multiplex PCR. The table has roughly 100,000 clones, approximately 91% seen once. The sample here was peripheral blood, taken on day 0 of AZD1222 vaccination. All receptors come from an adult in good health.

The chain links TRBV21-1 to TRBJ1-1; the table names TRBD1, a call not compared with the DNA. TRBV21-1 is a known pseudogene. The CDR3 has 12 amino acids. The CDR3 DNA follows: TGTGCCAGCCCCTCGACAGGGTTGATTGCTTTCTTT. Translation: CASPSTGLIAFF.

The chain joins TRBV19 to TRBJ1-1, with D maybe TRBD1 (5 bases). Trimming took off 11 bases at V and 3 bases at J, with 10 bases between the two ends. Germline lookup yields CDR1 LNHDA and CDR2 SQIVND (reference sequence). CDR3 length: 11 residues. CDR3 DNA: TGTGCCGCAGGGAAGGACACTGAAGCTTTCTTT. Amino acids: CAAGKDTEAFF.

CDR3 residues: CASSEYRQGLGYGYTF. The CDR3 DNA reads as TGTGCCAGCAGTGAATATCGACAGGGTCTAGGATATGGCTACACCTTC. The chain recombines TRBV2 with TRBJ1-2; TRBD1 matches at 7 bases. Germline CDR1 reads SNHLY; CDR2 reads FYNNEI. CDR3 size: 16 residues. J lost 5 bases, V lost 2 bases, and 11 bases had no gene match.

The chain combines TRBV14 with TRBJ1-6, with a weak D call TRBD1 (5 bases). Germline lookup yields CDR1 SGHDN and CDR2 FVKESK. This CDR3 contains 15 residues. With 0 bases removed from V and 10 bases from J, the gap between germline ends came to 13 bases. In DNA form, the CDR3 reads TGTGCCAGCAGCCAAGACTCAGGGTTGGGATCACCCCTCCACTTT. Protein product: CASSQDSGLGSPLHF.

The chain links TRBV5-6 to TRBJ2-7, with 9 bases identical to TRBD1. V lost 1 base, J lost 2 bases, and 7 bases stayed unmatched. The CDR3 covers 16 residues. The germline V gene has CDR1 SGHDT and CDR2 YYEEEE. The CDR3 DNA follows: TGTGCCAGCAGCTTGTGGACGACAGGGGGAACCTACGAGCAGTACTTC. Translating it yields CASSLWTTGGTYEQYF.

This chain links TRBV7-6 with TRBJ1-6, with D perhaps TRBD1 (5 bases). Germline loops: CDR1 SGHVS, CDR2 FNYEAQ. The V and J ends lost 4 bases and 6 bases respectively, with 22 bases between them. The CDR3 extends over 18 amino acids. CDR3: CASSWGFGRGTTNSPLHF. The CDR3 DNA follows: TGTGCCAGCAGCTGGGGGTTCGGACGAGGGACGACTAATTCACCCCTCCACTTT.

V gene TRBV5-4 combines with J gene TRBJ1-2; D ambiguous. Germline V gene data show CDR1 as SGHNT and CDR2 as YYREEE (reference sequence). V was cut by 1 base and J by 7 bases, with 11 bases left in between. The CDR3 length is 13 residues. CDR3 nucleotides: TGTGCCAGCAGCTTGCAGTCCCGGGGTGGCTACACCTTC. Its protein is CASSLQSRGGYTF.

This rearrangement joins TRBV12-5 to TRBJ2-7; TRBD1 might be the D (6 bases). The CDR3 runs 15 residues. The V end lost 7 bases, the J end lost 2 bases, and 18 bases lay between the germline ends. Germline V lookup: CDR1 LGHNT, CDR2 FRNRAP. The CDR3 sequence is CASAAPGTPPYEQYF. The DNA for the CDR3 is TGTGCTAGTGCCGCGCCCGGGACACCTCCCTACGAGCAGTACTTC.

The V call is TRBV7-9, the J call TRBJ1-3, with 7 bases matching TRBD1. Germline trimming cut 3 bases from V and 2 bases from J; bases unmatched to any gene: 4. CDR3 length equals 15 residues. CDR1 is SEHNR, CDR2 FQNEAQ, per germline (reference sequence). Here the CDR3 reads CASSLATGAGNTIYF. As DNA, the CDR3 is TGTGCCAGCAGCTTGGCCACAGGGGCTGGAAACACCATATATTTT.

The DNA for the CDR3 is TGTGCCAGCAGTTATAAAGGGTATGGCTACGAGCAGTACTTC. Translated: CASSYKGYGYEQYF. The rearrangement joins TRBV6-2 or TRBV6-3 to TRBJ2-7; D uncertain. Trimming removed 3 bases from V and 3 bases from J, with 12 bases in between. Germline V lookup: CDR1 MNHEY, CDR2 SVGEGT. The CDR3 has 14 residues.

J is TRBJ2-7 and V is TRBV15; D unresolved. This CDR3 comprises 16 residues. Germline loops: CDR1 LNHNV, CDR2 YYDKDF (reference sequence). Trimming took 0 bases from V and 1 from J, leaving 13 bases between them. CDR3 region: CATSRDLNQASYEQYF. As DNA, the CDR3 is TGTGCCACCAGCAGAGATCTGAACCAGGCATCCTACGAGCAGTACTTC.

This chain connects TRBV6-4 to TRBJ2-3, with 8 bases that match TRBD2. This CDR3 has 15 amino acids. Trimming removed 0 bases from V and 4 bases from J; junction bases left unmatched: 3. Germline values: CDR1 MRHNA, CDR2 SNTAGT. CDR3 nucleotide sequence: TGTGCCAGCAGTGACTCCCCCGGGGGGGCAGATACGCAGTATTTT. It codes for CASSDSPGGADTQYF.

The chain combines TRBV29-1 with TRBJ2-1, with 9 bases matching TRBD2. The CDR3 has 14 residues. Germline lookup yields CDR1 SQVTM and CDR2 ANQGSEA. V lost 4 bases and J lost 6; bases outside the gene matches: 7. The DNA of the CDR3 is TGCAGCGTTGTCGGCGGGGGGGTCGTCAATGAGCAGTTCTTC. Amino acid sequence: CSVVGGGVVNEQFF.

V and J are TRBV6-5 and TRBJ1-2; 10 positions match TRBD1. The CDR3 has 11 amino acids. CDR1 is MNHEY and CDR2 is SVGAGI in the germline V gene. With 9 bases clipped from V and 8 bases from J, the junction kept 3 bases outside the gene matches. The CDR3 loop is CASGQGVGYTF. CDR3 DNA sequence: TGTGCCAGTGGACAGGGGGTGGGCTACACCTTC.

There are a few counts of this clone. The chain recombines TRBV6-4 with TRBJ2-1; 14 nucleotides line up with TRBD2. CDR1 is MRHNA and CDR2 is SNTAGT in the germline V gene. Trimming cost V 2 bases and J 6 bases; bases outside gene matches: 0. CDR3 length: 15 amino acids. The CDR3 region is CASSDGTSGGNEQFF. The CDR3 DNA is TGTGCCAGCAGTGACGGGACTAGCGGGGGCAATGAGCAGTTCTTC.

V usage is TRBV29-1 and J usage is TRBJ2-3, with D unresolved. V shed 4 bases and J shed 4 bases, with 3 bases lying between them. The CDR3 is 10 amino acids. The V gene's germline CDR1 is SQVTM and CDR2 ANQGSEA. CDR3 loop: CSVAPDTQYF. In DNA, the CDR3 is TGCAGCGTTGCACCAGATACGCAGTATTTT.

The genes are TRBV7-2 and TRBJ1-1; D remains ambiguous. From germline, CDR1 is SGHTA and CDR2 FQGNSA. This CDR3 comprises 13 residues. Deletions cut 5 bases from V and 1 base from J, with 8 bases between. This CDR3 reads CASSLYQNTEAFF. In nucleotides, the CDR3 is TGTGCCAGCAGCCTTTATCAGAACACTGAAGCTTTCTTT.

The rearrangement links TRBV15 to TRBJ2-5; 9 bases line up with TRBD2. This CDR3 contains 17 residues. Per the germline V gene, CDR1 is LNHNV and CDR2 is YYDKDF (reference sequence). V was pared by 1 base and J by 3 bases, with 9 bases of the junction left unmatched. The CDR3 region is CATSRGPVAGVEETQYF. The CDR3 DNA follows: TGTGCCACCAGCAGAGGGCCGGTAGCGGGGGTAGAAGAGACCCAGTACTTC.

CDR3 loop: CAFISGSDYGYTF. The CDR3 nucleotides are TGTGCCTTCATCTCGGGAAGTGATTATGGCTACACCTTC. This chain connects TRBV30 to TRBJ1-2; no clear D. Germline CDR1 and CDR2: GTSNPN and SVGIG (reference sequence). Trimming pared 7 bases from V and 5 bases from J, leaving 17 bases between. The length of the CDR3 is 13 residues.

This chain uses TRBV3-1 (or the pseudogene TRBV3-2) with TRBJ1-6, with a possible D match to TRBD1 (6 bases). Trimming shortened V by 0 bases and J by 7 bases, and 10 bases separated the two germline ends. CDR3 size: 15 residues. CDR1 and CDR2 from the germline V gene are LGHDT and YNNKEL (reference sequence). CDR3 nucleotide sequence: TGTGCCAGCAGCCAAGAAGGGGGAGGCAATTCACCCCTCCACTTT. Translation: CASSQEGGGNSPLHF.

As to this clone: The junction differs from germline at one of its ends, possibly a read error. V is TRBV7-2 and J is TRBJ1-5, with 7 nucleotides matching TRBD1. The CDR3 is 15 residues long. CDR1 is SGHTA, CDR2 FQGNSA, per germline. The CDR3 coding sequence is TGTGCCAGCAGCTTAGTGGGAGGGGGCAAACAGCCCCAGCATTTT. This gives the protein CASSLVGGGKQPQHF.

This chain uses TRBV14 with TRBJ2-5; D is uncertain. V was pared by 4 bases and J by 2 bases, with 14 bases between. CDR3 length equals 15 residues. Germline V gene sequence: CDR1 SGHDN, CDR2 FVKESK. The CDR3 sequence: CASSPGLQQQETQYF. CDR3 DNA: TGTGCCAGCAGCCCTGGGCTACAGCAGCAAGAGACCCAGTACTTC.

CDR3 sequence reads: CATSRAGARAISGANVLTF. The CDR3 bases are TGTGCCACCAGCAGAGCGGGGGCGCGGGCTATCTCTGGGGCCAACGTCCTGACTTTC. The chain couples TRBV15 to TRBJ2-6; D is tentatively TRBD1 or TRBD2 (6 bases each). The V end was cut by 1 base, the J end by 0 bases, with 16 bases between. The CDR3 runs 19 residues. From germline, CDR1 is LNHNV and CDR2 YYDKDF (reference sequence).

J is TRBJ2-5 and V is TRBV18, with 12 bases matching TRBD2. Germline trimming cut 3 bases from V and 5 bases from J; bases unmatched to any gene: 7. Germline CDR1 reads KGHSH; CDR2 reads LQKENI. The CDR3 runs 16 residues. The CDR3 is CASSPASGGAYETQYF. CDR3 coding DNA: TGTGCCAGCTCACCGGCTAGCGGGGGGGCCTACGAGACCCAGTACTTC.